This passage covers 25 T cell receptor beta chains from one sample sequenced in a study of blood T cells in healthy people across ages. PCR was performed a second time for about 6 to 11 cycles using a sample-barcoded 5' primer and a J-beta primer mix. TCRdb passed the 5' RACE reads through MiXCR, listing each CDR3 protein once. The sample has around 820,000 distinct CDR3 sequences, roughly 25% seen once. This same sample was also taken into another study, of T cells of mothers and their children.

The sequencing sample was made of blood. These receptors were collected from a boy aged 5-17 years in good health.

The rearrangement joins TRBV7-9 to TRBJ2-5; TRBD2 matches at 13 bases. The germline CDR1 and CDR2 sequences are SEHNR and FQNEAQ (reference sequence). The CDR3 sequence is 14 residues long. Trimming cost V 8 bases and J 2 bases; bases outside gene matches: 2. CDR3 DNA: TGTGCCAGCGGGACTAGCGGGAATCAAGAGACCCAGTACTTC. Translating gives CASGTSGNQETQYF.

This clonotype was recorded many times. V is TRBV29-1 and J is TRBJ2-7; 7 nucleotides match TRBD1. V was clipped by 3 bases and J by 6 bases; unmatched bases: 11. This CDR3 contains 14 residues. CDR1 is SQVTM, CDR2 ANQGSEA, per germline. DNA of the CDR3: TGCAGCGTTGATGAGGGGACAGTAGTTGGCGAGCAGTACTTC. It specifies CSVDEGTVVGEQYF.

The CDR3 DNA sequence: TGTGCCAGCAGCCTATTCGGGGCAAGTGATGGGAATGGCTACACCTTC. Protein: CASSLFGASDGNGYTF. V is TRBV5-6 and J is TRBJ1-2, with TRBD1 as a possible D gene (5 bases). Between the trimmed V and J ends, which lost 4 bases and 6 bases, there was a span of 22 bases. The germline V gene has CDR1 SGHDT and CDR2 YYEEEE. This CDR3 has 16 amino acids.

This clonotype was detected only a few times. This chain joins TRBV20-1 and TRBJ2-5, with 9 positions matching TRBD1. The trim removed 0 bases at V and 3 bases at J, leaving 5 bases unmatched. This CDR3 has 15 amino acids. Looked up from germline, CDR1 is DFQATT and CDR2 is SNEGSKA (reference sequence). The CDR3, as DNA: TGCAGTGCTAGAGATTACGGGACAGGGAAAGAGACCCAGTACTTC. It translates to CSARDYGTGKETQYF.

In this sample, this clonotype turned up a few times. The rearrangement joins TRBV20-1 to TRBJ2-5; 7 bases agree with TRBD2. CDR1 DFQATT and CDR2 SNEGSKA come from the germline V gene (reference sequence). The CDR3 spans 14 residues. The junction had 7 bases not matched to a gene; V was cut back by 2 bases and J by 4 bases. The CDR3 DNA reads as TGCAGTGCTAGAATAAGCGGGGAAGGAGAGACCCAGTACTTC. Protein sequence: CSARISGEGETQYF.

For this clonotype: At one end the junction does not follow the germline gene, possibly because of a read error. This sequence joins TRBV28 and TRBJ1-2; TRBD1 aligns across 7 bases. This CDR3 region has 15 residues. CDR1 and CDR2 (germline): MDHEN, SYDVKM. The CDR3 region is CASSFGTVINYGYTF. In nucleotides, the CDR3 is TGTGCTAGCAGTTTTGGGACAGTTATTAACTATGGCTACACCTTC.

This chain links TRBV20-1 with TRBJ2-1; the match to TRBD2 covers 7 bases. This CDR3 is 15 amino acids long. The V gene's germline CDR1 is DFQATT and CDR2 SNEGSKA (reference sequence). V dropped 6 bases and J dropped 8; count of bases not matched to a gene: 16. The CDR3 reads CSAPPQAGSGHEQFF. CDR3 bases: TGCAGTGCCCCTCCCCAAGCGGGGTCGGGCCATGAGCAGTTCTTC.

As regards this clonotype: The junction departs from germline at one end; a sequencing error may be responsible. The V and J genes are TRBV9 and TRBJ2-7; 12 bases map to TRBD2. This CDR3 spans 15 amino acids. CDR1 is SGDLS, CDR2 YYNGEE, per germline. CDR3 sequence: CASSAGLAGSYEQYF. The CDR3 DNA sequence: TGTGCTAGCAGCGCCGGACTAGCGGGAAGCTACGAGCAGTACTTC.

A few counts support this clonotype. V is TRBV9 and J is TRBJ2-5; D possibly corresponds to TRBD2 (7 bases). Judging by the DNA end, TRBJ2-1 fits better; the J call may be wrong. The CDR3 is 15 residues long. The germline V gene encodes CDR1 SGDLS and CDR2 YYNGEE. Written as DNA, the CDR3 is TGTGCCAGCAGCGAAGAGGTAGTAAGGGGGGGTGAGCAGTTCTTC. Translation gives CASSEEVVRGGEQFF.

This clonotype was found once. This chain joins TRBV12-3 or TRBV12-4 and TRBJ2-3; perhaps TRBD2 as D (5 bases). The CDR3 contains 15 residues. Trimming shortened V by 2 bases and J by 2 bases, and 11 bases separated the two germline ends. CDR3 residues: CASSLWERLTDTQYF. For the CDR3, the DNA is TGTGCCAGCAGTTTATGGGAGCGACTCACAGATACGCAGTATTTT.

V usage is TRBV3-1 and J usage is TRBJ2-5; 12 bases align to TRBD2. Germline assignment: CDR1 LGHDT and CDR2 YNNKEL (reference sequence). Unmatched junction bases numbered 3, after V lost 0 bases and J lost 4 bases. The CDR3 length is 16 residues. CDR3 amino acids: CASSQEASGGGETQYF. The CDR3 DNA sequence: TGTGCCAGCAGCCAAGAGGCTAGCGGGGGGGGAGAGACCCAGTACTTC.

This clonotype has more than one count but fewer than ten. This rearrangement joins TRBV5-1 to TRBJ1-5; no firm D call. The CDR3 spans 14 residues. V lost 0 bases and J lost 3, with 7 bases in between. Germline CDR1 reads SGHRS; CDR2 reads YFSETQ. CDR3 DNA sequence: TGCGCCAGCAGCTTGGGAAGGGCCAATCAGCCCCAGCATTTT. It encodes CASSLGRANQPQHF.

This rearrangement joins TRBV7-2 to TRBJ1-1; no clear D gene. CDR3 length equals 15 residues. V was pared by 5 bases and J by 0 bases, with 13 bases between. Germline CDR1 reads SGHTA; CDR2 reads FQGNSA. The CDR3 protein is CASSPSPVMNTEAFF. The CDR3 nucleotides are TGTGCCAGCAGCCCGTCTCCTGTCATGAACACTGAAGCTTTCTTT.

Ten or more counts support this clonotype. The J gene is TRBJ2-7, the V gene TRBV4-2; 7 bases map to TRBD1. Looked up from germline, CDR1 is LGHNA and CDR2 is YNFKEQ. This CDR3 comprises 17 residues. V shed 3 bases, J shed 4 bases, and the junction held 15 bases outside the gene matches. This CDR3 reads CASSQEYTGTAIYEQYF. The CDR3, as DNA: TGTGCCAGCAGCCAGGAATATACCGGGACAGCGATATACGAGCAGTACTTC.

The rearrangement links TRBV3-1 to TRBJ2-6; a possible D gene is TRBD2 (7 bases). V dropped 1 base and J dropped 2 bases, with 9 bases sitting between them. The V gene's germline CDR1 is LGHDT and CDR2 YNNKEL (reference sequence). This CDR3 spans 16 amino acids. The CDR3 region is CASSQVGGAGANVLTF. CDR3 DNA sequence: TGTGCCAGCAGCCAAGTAGGGGGGGCTGGGGCCAACGTCCTGACTTTC.

This clonotype was observed a few times. This chain connects TRBV4-3 to TRBJ1-1; the match to TRBD1 covers 8 bases. V was clipped by 4 bases and J by 10 bases; unmatched bases: 14. The CDR3 runs to 15 residues. Germline V gene sequence: CDR1 LGHNA, CDR2 YSLEER. CDR3 DNA: TGCGCCAGCAGCCTCGACAGGGGTAAATCAGGTGGAGCTTTCTTT. Its translation: CASSLDRGKSGGAFF.

Only a few counts were recorded for this clonotype. The V and J genes are TRBV7-3 and TRBJ2-6; D is perhaps TRBD2 (6 bases). V shed 2 bases and J shed 1 base, with 18 bases lying between them. This CDR3 is 19 amino acids long. Germline lookup yields CDR1 SGHTA and CDR2 FQGTGA. The CDR3 loop reads CASSLLSGTGDSGANVLTF. DNA for the CDR3: TGTGCCAGCAGCTTACTTTCCGGGACTGGAGATTCTGGGGCCAACGTCCTGACTTTC.

The rearrangement joins TRBV29-1 to TRBJ1-1; possibly TRBD1 for D (5 bases). V shed 5 bases and J shed 4 bases, with 11 bases lying between them. The CDR3 covers 12 residues. Germline loops: CDR1 SQVTM, CDR2 ANQGSEA. The CDR3: CSVRRGPTEAFF. The DNA of the CDR3 is TGCAGCGTTCGGAGGGGCCCCACTGAAGCTTTCTTT.

Regarding this clonotype: Since a much larger clone is just one base distant, this may be a read error. The rearrangement joins TRBV2 to TRBJ2-7; D remains unclear. From germline, CDR1 is SNHLY and CDR2 FYNNEI. The V and J ends lost 6 bases and 0 bases respectively, with 6 bases between them. The CDR3 is made up of 12 amino acids. The CDR3 coding sequence is TGTGCCAGCAGGAGTAGCTCCTACGAGCAGTACTTC. Translation: CASRSSSYEQYF.

The table lists this clonotype with a few counts. This likely comes from a read error, as the CDR3 has no conserved phenylalanine or tryptophan at its end. The limits of the CDR3 on the DNA are not certain, so only TCRdb's listed CDR3 is given. V and J are TRBV28 and TRBJ2-5; the DNA was not used to check the table's D call, TRBD1. The CDR3 has 13 residues if both end residues are counted. Germline loops: CDR1 MDHEN, CDR2 SYDVKM. The chain's CDR3 is CASSPSSGDSGGV.

The chain has TRBV20-1 and TRBJ1-1; perhaps TRBD1 as D (5 bases). With 1 base removed from V and 6 bases from J, the gap between germline ends came to 6 bases. Germline assignment: CDR1 DFQATT and CDR2 SNEGSKA (reference sequence). The CDR3 is made up of 11 amino acids. For the CDR3, the DNA is TGCAGTGCTAGAGGGGACCCTGAAGCTTTCTTT. Its translation is CSARGDPEAFF.

The J gene is TRBJ1-1, the V gene TRBV7-9; TRBD1 matches at 9 bases. Trimming removed 7 bases from V and 5 bases from J; junction bases left unmatched: 5. The CDR3 runs 13 residues. Germline V gene sequence: CDR1 SEHNR, CDR2 FQNEAQ (reference sequence). The CDR3 DNA follows: TGTGCCAGCATCTACAGGGGGCGAACTGAAGCTTTCTTT. Encoded protein: CASIYRGRTEAFF.

This clonotype came up a few times. The chain uses TRBV13 and TRBJ2-7, with 9 bases lining up with TRBD1. J gave up 6 bases and V 5 bases, and 23 bases lay outside the gene matches. Germline-derived CDR1 and CDR2 are PRHDT and FYEKMQ (reference sequence). This CDR3 is built from 19 residues. Written as DNA, the CDR3 is TGTGCCAGCAGCCACAGACGGGACAGGGTAAGACTACTGGTCGGCGAGCAGTACTTC. Residues: CASSHRRDRVRLLVGEQYF.

V is TRBV7-6 and J is TRBJ1-3; D not certain. CDR1 and CDR2 (germline): SGHVS, FNYEAQ. The CDR3 has 13 amino acids. V lost 8 bases to trimming and J lost 2 bases, with 10 bases between them. The CDR3 nucleotides read TGTGCCAGCGGGCAGGCCGCTGGAAACACCATATATTTT. It translates to CASGQAAGNTIYF.

V usage is TRBV29-1 and J usage is TRBJ2-1; TRBD2 aligns across 10 bases. Germline V gene lookup returns CDR1 SQVTM and CDR2 ANQGSEA. CDR3 length: 15 amino acids. V shed 4 bases, J shed 6 bases, and the junction held 9 bases outside the gene matches. The CDR3 spells CSVAKLAGYSNEQFF. The CDR3 coding sequence is TGCAGCGTTGCCAAACTAGCGGGGTACTCCAATGAGCAGTTCTTC.